This T cell receptor beta chain is drawn from a study of T cells in Graves' hyperthyroidism and ophthalmopathy. Individuals with ophthalmopathy presented a Clinical Activity Score of at least 3, a NOSPECS grade of at least 4 and a duration under 3 months. On the basis of clinical symptoms, serum thyroxine and TRAb, thyroid ultrasound and orbital computed tomography, diagnoses were made. This sample holds PBMCs from less than 13 ml fresh peripheral blood. The source material, RNA transcripts, was used to amplify TCR beta CDR3 regions. A first-round RT-PCR of the TCR CDR3 used the HTBI primer set. One entry per CDR3 protein results from TCRdb running MiXCR on the multiplex PCR reads. In the table there are around 620,000 distinct CDR3 sequences, around 14% of which are singletons. A remark on this clonotype: The antigen is unknown.

Points from the study as a whole: Most clonotypes expanded in thyroid above 0.001 were likewise present in blood.

This CDR3 comprises 18 residues. Germline V CDR1 and CDR2: LNHNV, YYDKDF (reference sequence). The V gene end was trimmed by 1 base and the J gene end by 9 bases; junction bases not matched to a gene: 11. The sequenced material came from blood. The clonotype comes from a woman aged 18-29 years with Graves' ophthalmopathy. This chain joins TRBV15 and TRBJ2-1, with 14 bases that match TRBD2. The CDR3 sequence: CATSRGGLAGEWVPEQFF. The DNA of the CDR3 is TGTGCCACCAGCAGAGGGGGACTAGCGGGAGAGTGGGTGCCTGAGCAGTTCTTC.